These T cell receptor beta chains were read from a single sample in a study of blood T cell repertoires in COVID-19. The protocol was immunoSEQ multiplex PCR, while the TCRdb copy is restricted to in-frame clones and leaves out a portion. The repertoire holds about 200,000 clones, with more than 70% as singletons. The specimen was peripheral blood. The receptors originated from a middle-aged man with COVID-19, enrolled during active disease. Both conserved end residues are part of each CDR3. A D gene is named only where the DNA matches it firmly. Size values are once, few and many counts, or a class for expanded clones, and some rows have none.

D gene	V gene	clone size	J gene	CDR3 protein	CDR3 DNA
NA	TRBV12-3/TRBV12-4	NA	TRBJ2-7	CASTREPSYEQYF	TGTGCCAGCACCCGGGAGCCCTCCTACGAGCAGTACTTC
NA	TRBV5-6	NA	TRBJ1-1	CASSFAGRIAEAFF	TGTGCCAGCAGCTTCGCAGGGAGGATCGCTGAAGCTTTCTTT
TRBD2	TRBV6-2/TRBV6-3	NA	TRBJ2-3	CASSSQSGGSHTQYF	TGTGCCAGCAGTTCTCAAAGCGGGGGATCTCATACGCAGTATTTT
TRBD2	TRBV25-1	NA	TRBJ2-5	CASSESSPRLAEETQYF	TGTGCCAGCAGTGAGTCGAGCCCGAGACTAGCGGAAGAGACCCAGTACTTC
NA	TRBV6-5	NA	TRBJ2-2	CASGRSTGELFF	TGTGCCAGCGGGAGAAGCACCGGGGAGCTGTTTTTT
TRBD1	TRBV11-1	few	TRBJ2-1	CASSLRTGATYNEQFF	TGTGCCAGCAGCTTACGGACAGGGGCGACCTACAATGAGCAGTTCTTC
NA	TRBV7-9	NA	TRBJ2-5	CASGSQETQYF	TGTGCCAGCGGGAGTCAAGAGACCCAGTACTTC
NA	TRBV7-8	NA	TRBJ2-7	CASSYNRGGYEQYF	TGTGCCAGCAGTTATAACAGGGGGGGTTACGAGCAGTACTTC
TRBD1	TRBV5-5	once	TRBJ1-1	CASSLGDRVVTEAFF	TGTGCCAGCAGCTTGGGAGACAGGGTGGTAACTGAAGCTTTCTTT
NA	TRBV28	NA	TRBJ1-2	CASSSPRGGDYGYTF	TGTGCCAGCAGTTCCCCACGGGGAGGGGACTATGGCTACACCTTC
NA	TRBV16	once	TRBJ1-6	CASSQSSGSPLHF	TGTGCCAGCAGCCAATCGTCGGGTTCACCCCTCCACTTT
TRBD2	TRBV18	NA	TRBJ2-3	CASSPRTSGGPNTDTQYF	TGTGCCAGCTCACCAAGGACTAGCGGGGGGCCAAACACAGATACGCAGTATTTT
TRBD1	TRBV19	NA	TRBJ1-5	CATSGGFGNQPQHF	TGTGCCACATCAGGGGGTTTTGGCAATCAGCCCCAGCATTTT
NA	TRBV7-9	NA	TRBJ2-3	CASSLGSPSTDTQYF	TGTGCCAGCAGCTTAGGTAGTCCCAGCACAGATACGCAGTATTTT
NA	TRBV5-1	NA	TRBJ2-5	CASSTTAMETQYF	TGCGCCAGCAGCACGACAGCTATGGAGACCCAGTACTTC
NA	TRBV7-8	NA	TRBJ2-5	CASSPRTFQETQYF	TGTGCCAGCAGCCCGCGGACATTTCAAGAGACCCAGTACTTC
NA	TRBV2	NA	TRBJ2-1	CASSSGAYNEQFF	TGTGCCAGCAGCAGCGGTGCCTATAATGAGCAGTTCTTC
NA	TRBV6-5	NA	TRBJ2-7	CASSYSSGDSYEQYF	TGTGCCAGCAGTTACAGTTCAGGGGATTCCTACGAGCAGTACTTC
NA	TRBV9	NA	TRBJ2-5	CASTSRDSVGETQYF	TGTGCCAGCACTTCCAGGGATTCGGTGGGAGAGACCCAGTACTTC
TRBD1	TRBV19	NA	TRBJ1-2	CATQGGRGPAGYTF	TGTGCCACCCAGGGAGGCAGGGGGCCAGCTGGCTACACCTTC
NA	TRBV7-2	NA	TRBJ2-3	CASSRGQFTDTQYF	TGTGCCAGCAGCAGGGGACAATTCACAGATACGCAGTATTTT
NA	TRBV25-1	NA	TRBJ1-4	CASSVANSKLFF	TGTGCCAGCAGTGTAGCCAACTCCAAACTGTTTTTT
NA	TRBV6-1	NA	TRBJ1-2	CASSDAGTTYGYTF	TGTGCCAGCAGTGACGCGGGCACGACCTATGGCTACACCTTC
NA	TRBV7-2	NA	TRBJ2-2	CASSLLLGSTGELFF	TGTGCCAGCAGCTTATTATTGGGGAGCACCGGGGAGCTGTTTTTT